This TCR beta chain was found in a study of somatic mutations in cytotoxic T cells in rheumatoid arthritis. The CDR3 is 17 residues long. V gave up 3 bases and J gave up 0 bases, with 15 bases separating them. The germline V gene encodes CDR1 KGHSH and CDR2 LQKENI. General study results and limits: In about an eighth of the 65 patients, the largest CD8+ clone exceeded 20% of CD8+ cells.

This clone was detected only a few times. Its cognate antigen is unknown. Original handling: Patient CD8+ clones exceeding 1% seldom corresponded to published virus-specific TCRB sequences. The method was immunoSEQ multiplex PCR; TCRdb's version includes in-frame clones alone and lacks a portion of them. That table furnishes V, J and clone size, whereas the DNA furnished D and trimming. The sample holds fewer than 40,000 clones, 82% seen once. V is TRBV18 and J is TRBJ1-5; D remains ambiguous. The clonotype comes from an adult with rheumatoid arthritis. The material sequenced was CD8+ T cells sorted from blood. The CDR3 DNA sequence: TGTGCCAGCTCACCGGTAGGAGCGGGGTATAGCAATCAGCCCCAGCATTTT. Translated: CASSPVGAGYSNQPQHF.